The 3 T cell receptor beta chains reported below all come from one sample, sequenced in a study of cytomegalovirus exposure and HLA in healthy donors. The study ran its PCR with 60 Vbeta and 13 Jbeta primers. Profiled with immunoSEQ multiplex PCR; TCRdb holds only in-frame clones, not every one. The table lists 150,000 to 200,000 clones, 60% to 80% of them singletons. The material sequenced was PBMCs. These receptors were taken from a man aged 40-49 years in good health and CMV-seronegative.

This clone was counted a few times. The chain is built from TRBV11-2 and TRBJ2-5; D is perhaps TRBD2 (5 bases). The J call is uncertain, as TRBJ2-7 better fits the DNA end. Germline CDR1 SGHAT, CDR2 FQNNGV. There are 12 residues in the CDR3. The CDR3 coding sequence is TGTGCCAGCAGCCGAGGGAACTACGAGCAGTACTTC. Amino acids: CASSRGNYEQYF.

Note on this clone: An end of the junction does not agree with germline; a read error may underlie this. The chain has TRBV6-5 and TRBJ1-1, with D tentatively TRBD1 (6 bases). The CDR3 loop spans 13 amino acids. Germline V gene lookup returns CDR1 MNHEY and CDR2 SVGAGI. Here the CDR3 DNA reads TGTGCCAGCAGCGGACAGATGAACACTGAAACTTTCTTT. It codes for CASSGQMNTETFF.

The rearrangement joins TRBV5-1 to TRBJ2-7, with D possibly TRBD1 on 5 matching bases. The CDR3 runs 16 residues. Germline CDR1 reads SGHRS; CDR2 reads YFSETQ. Trimming shortened V by 5 bases and J by 3 bases, and 21 bases separated the two germline ends. The CDR3: CASSRTSGVGFYEQYF. DNA of the CDR3: TGCGCCAGCAGTCGGACATCCGGCGTGGGGTTCTACGAGCAGTACTTC.